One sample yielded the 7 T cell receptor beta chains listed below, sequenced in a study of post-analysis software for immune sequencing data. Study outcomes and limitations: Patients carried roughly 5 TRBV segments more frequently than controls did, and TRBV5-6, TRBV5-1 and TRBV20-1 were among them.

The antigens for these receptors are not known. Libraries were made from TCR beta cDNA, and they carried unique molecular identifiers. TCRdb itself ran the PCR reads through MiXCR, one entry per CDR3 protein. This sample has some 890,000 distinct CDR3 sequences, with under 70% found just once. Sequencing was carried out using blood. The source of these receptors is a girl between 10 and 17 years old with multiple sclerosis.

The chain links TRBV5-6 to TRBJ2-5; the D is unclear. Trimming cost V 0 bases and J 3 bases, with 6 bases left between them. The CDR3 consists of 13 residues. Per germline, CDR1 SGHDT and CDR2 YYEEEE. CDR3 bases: TGTGCCAGCAGCTTGGAGGTAGAAGAGACCCAGTACTTC. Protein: CASSLEVEETQYF.

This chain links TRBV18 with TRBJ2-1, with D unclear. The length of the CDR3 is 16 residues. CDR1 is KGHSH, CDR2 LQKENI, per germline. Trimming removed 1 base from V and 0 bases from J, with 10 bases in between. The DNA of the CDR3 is TGTGCCAGCTCACCACTCGGGCGGAGCTCCTACAATGAGCAGTTCTTC. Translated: CASSPLGRSSYNEQFF.

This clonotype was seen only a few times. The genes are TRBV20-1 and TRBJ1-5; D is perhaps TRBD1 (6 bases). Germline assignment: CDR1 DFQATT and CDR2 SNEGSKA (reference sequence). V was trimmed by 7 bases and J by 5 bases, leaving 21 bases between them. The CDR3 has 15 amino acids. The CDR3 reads CSVGQGIRGDQPQHF. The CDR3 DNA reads TGCAGTGTAGGGCAGGGGATCAGAGGAGATCAGCCCCAGCATTTT.

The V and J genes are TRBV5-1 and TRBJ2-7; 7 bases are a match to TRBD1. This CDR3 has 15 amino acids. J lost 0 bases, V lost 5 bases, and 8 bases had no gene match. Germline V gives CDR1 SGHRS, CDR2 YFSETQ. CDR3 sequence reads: CASRGATGVSYEQYF. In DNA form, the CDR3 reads TGCGCCAGCAGGGGGGCTACAGGGGTCTCCTACGAGCAGTACTTC. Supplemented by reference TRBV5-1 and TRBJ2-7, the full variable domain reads KAGVTQTPRYLIKTRGQQVTLSCSPISGHRSVSWYQQTPGQGLQFLFEYFSETQRNKGNFPGRFSGRQFSNSRSEMNVSTLELGDSALYLCASRGATGVSYEQYFGPGTRLTVT.

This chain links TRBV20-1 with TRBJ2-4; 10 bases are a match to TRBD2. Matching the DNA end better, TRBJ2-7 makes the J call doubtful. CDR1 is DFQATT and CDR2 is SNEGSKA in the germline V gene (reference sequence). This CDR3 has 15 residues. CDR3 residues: CSARAISGGKYEQYF. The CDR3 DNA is TGCAGTGCTAGAGCTATTAGCGGGGGGAAGTACGAGCAGTACTTC.

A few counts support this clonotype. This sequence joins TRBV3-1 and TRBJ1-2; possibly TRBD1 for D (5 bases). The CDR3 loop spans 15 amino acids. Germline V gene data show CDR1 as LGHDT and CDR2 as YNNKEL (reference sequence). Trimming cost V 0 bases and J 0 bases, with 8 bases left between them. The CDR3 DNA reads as TGTGCCAGCAGCCAAGATGACAGACCTAACTATGGCTACACCTTC. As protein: CASSQDDRPNYGYTF.

CDR3 DNA sequence: TGCGCCAGCAGCCTCATCCCGGGGCAACTCTCGGGGCCCCAGCATTTT. It specifies CASSLIPGQLSGPQHF. The V call is TRBV4-1, the J call TRBJ1-5; D is perhaps TRBD1 (5 bases). CDR1 MGHRA and CDR2 YSYEKL come from the germline V gene. There are 16 residues in the CDR3. The V and J ends lost 4 bases and 9 bases respectively, with 22 bases between them.